This TCR beta chain was observed in a study of Tregs in tolerant kidney transplant recipients. Study conclusions and caveats: The small number of patients limits these findings pending further validation.

Recipients received nonmyeloablative bone marrow transplants from related graft donors, with transient mixed chimerism. Unstimulated regulatory T cells (CD4+CD25+CD127-), CD4+CD25- non-regulatory cells, CD4 and CD8 cells were FACS-sorted from thawed PBMCs. This clone was detected once. No antigen is known for it. This CDR3 spans 14 amino acids. Germline V gene sequence: CDR1 KGHSH, CDR2 LQKENI. V lost 2 bases and J lost 0, with 8 bases in between. The assay was immunoSEQ multiplex PCR, and TCRdb's table has in-frame clones only and misses some. The sample includes about 100,000 clones, roughly 93% of them seen just once.

The starting material was CD4+ T cells from blood (PBMCs), obtained 12 months after the transplant. The chain carries TRBV18 and TRBJ2-7; D is uncertain. The receptor was derived from a human patient who received a combined kidney and bone marrow transplant. The T cells may partly be graft donor cells. The CDR3 loop reads CASSPTADSYEQYF. The CDR3 DNA reads TGTGCCAGCTCACCAACAGCCGACTCCTACGAGCAGTACTTC.